These 27 T cell receptor beta chains share one sample of origin, sequenced in a study of blood T cell repertoires in COVID-19 (dated by TCRdb to 2018 to 2021). The protocol used for the library was the immunoSEQ multiplex PCR assay. TCRdb limited this immuneACCESS table to in-frame rearrangements with V and J called. A share of clones is missing; checked studies link under half to unresolved V genes, and the rest is unexplained. This sample gives approximately 150,000 clones in total; more than 75% of them show up just once. The ten largest make up 8.6% of the sample. Sequenced material: peripheral blood. The receptors were sampled from a woman in her forties or fifties with active or convalescent COVID-19.

The chain has TRBV6-5 and TRBJ2-3; TRBD2 is a possible D gene (5 bases). V was cut by 6 bases and J by 3 bases, with 16 bases left in between. Per germline, CDR1 MNHEY and CDR2 SVGAGI. This CDR3 comprises 15 residues. This CDR3 is CASREGGSGTDTQYF. The CDR3 nucleotides read TGTGCCAGCAGAGAGGGCGGGTCGGGAACAGATACGCAGTATTTT.

This clone was recorded once. The CDR3 region has the DNA TGTGCCAGCAGCCCGGGACTTCGGGGGGTAGAGACCCAGTACTTC. Its protein product is CASSPGLRGVETQYF. The chain uses TRBV7-2 and TRBJ2-5; 7 positions agree with TRBD2. CDR3 length: 15 amino acids. The V gene's germline CDR1 is SGHTA and CDR2 FQGNSA. The J segment lost 4 bases and the V segment lost 5 bases, leaving 10 bases of the junction unmatched.

V and J are TRBV5-1 and TRBJ2-7, with TRBD2 matching 9 bases. The CDR3 totals 16 residues. CDR1 and CDR2 (germline): SGHRS, YFSETQ. Trimming took 6 bases from V and 3 from J; bases not matched to a gene: 13. The CDR3 DNA follows: TGCGCCAGCAACCTGCGGGAGGGCCCCGGAGGCTACGAGCAGTACTTC. This codes for CASNLREGPGGYEQYF.

This clone is a singleton in its sample. This chain connects TRBV30 to TRBJ2-7; 10 positions agree with TRBD2. This CDR3 region has 16 residues. CDR1 is GTSNPN and CDR2 is SVGIG in the germline V gene (reference sequence). V was pared by 2 bases and J by 2 bases, with 9 bases of the junction left unmatched. Here the CDR3 reads CAWSLAGAGGAYEQYF. The DNA of the CDR3 is TGTGCCTGGAGTTTAGCGGGAGCGGGGGGGGCCTACGAGCAGTACTTC.

This chain joins TRBV7-2 and TRBJ2-1, with a tentative D call TRBD2 (7 bases). There are 17 residues in the CDR3. V was clipped by 5 bases and J by 5 bases, with 22 bases between them. The germline gives CDR1 SGHTA, CDR2 FQGNSA. The chain's CDR3 is CASSQRWGLADDNEQFF. The CDR3 DNA follows: TGTGCCAGCAGCCAACGGTGGGGGCTAGCGGACGACAATGAGCAGTTCTTC.

The J gene is TRBJ2-7, the V gene TRBV27, with TRBD2 matching over 8 bases. This CDR3 spans 16 amino acids. The germline gives CDR1 MNHEY, CDR2 SMNVEV (reference sequence). Unmatched junction bases numbered 7, after V lost 0 bases and J lost 3 bases. The CDR3 DNA reads TGTGCCAGCAGTTTATCAGGGCCGGGGGGGAGCTACGAGCAGTACTTC. This sequence encodes CASSLSGPGGSYEQYF.

V gene TRBV28 combines with J gene TRBJ2-1; 8 bases are a match to TRBD1. The V and J ends lost 6 bases and 2 bases, in that order; junction bases with no gene match: 6. The CDR3 is made up of 15 amino acids. Germline V gene sequence: CDR1 MDHEN, CDR2 SYDVKM. The CDR3 reads CASRSPTGAYNEQFF. CDR3 nucleotides: TGTGCCAGCAGGTCACCGACAGGGGCCTACAATGAGCAGTTCTTC.

The V call is TRBV9, the J call TRBJ1-1; a possible D gene is TRBD1 (5 bases). The germline V gene encodes CDR1 SGDLS and CDR2 YYNGEE. The V end lost 0 bases, the J end lost 5 bases, and 14 bases lay between the germline ends. There are 15 residues in the CDR3. The DNA of the CDR3 is TGTGCCAGCAGCGTAGAATGGGGGGGTGAAACTGAAGCTTTCTTT. This sequence encodes CASSVEWGGETEAFF. Variable domain in full (rest from reference TRBV9 and TRBJ1-1): DSGVTQTPKHLITATGQRVTLRCSPRSGDLSVYWYQQSLDQGLQFLIQYYNGEERAKGNILERFSAQQFPDLHSELNLSSLELGDSALYFCASSVEWGGETEAFFGQGTRLTVV.

V usage is TRBV7-9 and J usage is TRBJ2-7; a weak D match, TRBD2 (6 bases). The CDR3 runs 15 residues. The V and J ends lost 1 base and 0 bases respectively, with 10 bases between them. Germline V lookup: CDR1 SEHNR, CDR2 FQNEAQ (reference sequence). DNA for the CDR3: TGTGCCAGCAGCTTAGGGAGGGTGAACTCCTACGAGCAGTACTTC. It specifies CASSLGRVNSYEQYF.

The CDR3 DNA follows: TGCGCCAGCAGCTTGGGACAGAAGCATGGCTACACCTTC. Its protein product is CASSLGQKHGYTF. V is TRBV5-1 and J is TRBJ1-2, with TRBD1 as a possible D gene (5 bases). Per the germline V gene, CDR1 is SGHRS and CDR2 is YFSETQ. V was trimmed by 0 bases and J by 6 bases, leaving 9 bases between them. This CDR3 region has 13 residues.

The CDR3 region has the DNA TGCAGCGCCGCAGGACAGGGCTACTATGGCTACACCTTC. It codes for CSAAGQGYYGYTF. The J gene is TRBJ1-2, the V gene TRBV29-1, with 8 bases identical to TRBD1. This CDR3 region has 13 residues. CDR1 and CDR2 from the germline V gene are SQVTM and ANQGSEA. J gave up 3 bases and V 7 bases, and 7 bases lay outside the gene matches.

This chain joins TRBV11-3 and TRBJ2-7; tentative D call: TRBD2 (6 bases). Germline lookup yields CDR1 SGHNT and CDR2 YENEEA. V was shortened by 5 bases and J by 3 bases, with 8 bases between the two germline ends. CDR3 size: 12 residues. The DNA of the CDR3 is TGTGCCAGCAGCCTGCGGGGCTACGAGCAGTACTTC. Translating it yields CASSLRGYEQYF.

This chain links TRBV28 with TRBJ2-4; tentative D call: TRBD2 (5 bases). V dropped 4 bases and J dropped 8 bases, with 12 bases sitting between them. CDR1 and CDR2 (germline): MDHEN, SYDVKM. This CDR3 contains 13 residues. The CDR3 is CASSSGWRDIQYF. In nucleotides, the CDR3 is TGTGCCAGCAGTTCCGGTTGGCGGGACATTCAGTACTTC.

The chain has TRBV2 and TRBJ1-3; 7 positions match TRBD1. V lost 4 bases and J lost 3; bases outside the gene matches: 3. This CDR3 is built from 14 residues. Germline CDR1 is SNHLY and CDR2 is FYNNEI. The CDR3 sequence is CASSGRQGGNTIYF. The CDR3 DNA is TGTGCCAGCAGTGGCCGACAGGGTGGAAACACCATATATTTT.

V usage is TRBV6-2 or TRBV6-3 and J usage is TRBJ2-1, with TRBD2 matching over 8 bases. This CDR3 has 18 residues. Losses at the gene ends were 4 bases for V and 5 bases for J; bases not matched to a gene: 16. The germline V gene has CDR1 MNHEY and CDR2 SVGEGT. Written as DNA, the CDR3 is TGTGCCAGCAGTTTTCGGGCATCTAGCGGGCGTGGCGACAATGAGCAGTTCTTC. Its protein product is CASSFRASSGRGDNEQFF.

V usage is TRBV5-1 and J usage is TRBJ1-1, with D hard to call. The length of the CDR3 is 16 residues. V was trimmed by 0 bases and J by 2 bases, leaving 14 bases between them. CDR1 is SGHRS and CDR2 is YFSETQ in the germline V gene. The CDR3 is CASSLASQAPNTEAFF. CDR3 sequence (DNA): TGCGCCAGCAGCTTGGCGTCGCAGGCTCCAAACACTGAAGCTTTCTTT.

The chain recombines TRBV15 with TRBJ1-6, with D perhaps TRBD1 (5 bases). Germline-derived CDR1 and CDR2 are LNHNV and YYDKDF (reference sequence). V was pared by 0 bases and J by 9 bases, with 21 bases between. CDR3 size: 18 residues. CDR3 amino acids: CATSREGNTGTGSSPLHF. CDR3 bases: TGTGCCACCAGCAGAGAAGGAAACACCGGGACTGGGAGTTCACCCCTCCACTTT.

This clone was seen a single time. The rearrangement links TRBV30 to TRBJ2-2; D call uncertain. The germline gives CDR1 GTSNPN, CDR2 SVGIG (reference sequence). This CDR3 comprises 17 residues. V lost 1 base and J lost 1, with 16 bases in between. The CDR3 protein is CAWSAVHRHRNTGELFF. Here the CDR3 DNA reads TGTGCCTGGAGTGCGGTACATAGACACAGGAACACCGGGGAGCTGTTTTTT.

The rearrangement joins TRBV10-3 to TRBJ2-7, with D unresolved. V was trimmed by 0 bases and J by 7 bases, leaving 13 bases between them. Germline loops: CDR1 ENHRY, CDR2 SYGVKD. This CDR3 region has 14 residues. CDR3 nucleotide sequence: TGTGCCATCAGTGAGTCCGACGGGTTTGGAGAGCAGTACTTC. It specifies CAISESDGFGEQYF.

This chain connects TRBV28 to TRBJ2-7; 13 nucleotides align to TRBD2. Trimming at V came to 4 bases and at J to 3 bases, leaving 6 bases not matched to a gene. Germline assignment: CDR1 MDHEN and CDR2 SYDVKM. The CDR3 has 16 residues. The CDR3, as DNA: TGTGCCAGCAGTTCGATCGGGACTAGCGGGAACTACGAGCAGTACTTC. Protein product: CASSSIGTSGNYEQYF. Together with reference TRBV28 and TRBJ2-7, the CDR3 gives the full variable domain: DVKVTQSSRYLVKRTGEKVFLECVQDMDHENMFWYRQDPGLGLRLIYFSYDVKMKEKGDIPEGYSVSREKKERFSLILESASTNQTSMYLCASSSIGTSGNYEQYFGPGTRLTVT.

The genes are TRBV4-2 and TRBJ1-3; no clear D gene. The CDR3 sequence is 16 residues long. Trimming stripped 1 base from V and 1 base from J, with 11 bases between. Germline values: CDR1 LGHNA, CDR2 YNFKEQ. The CDR3 region is CASSQGARASGNTIYF. In DNA, the CDR3 is TGTGCCAGCAGCCAAGGGGCCAGAGCTTCTGGAAACACCATATATTTT.

V and J are TRBV6-5 and TRBJ1-2, with D tentatively TRBD1 (6 bases). CDR3 length: 13 amino acids. Deletions cut 8 bases from V and 1 base from J, with 11 bases between. The germline V gene has CDR1 MNHEY and CDR2 SVGAGI. The CDR3 region has the DNA TGTGCCAGCGCGGACAGACTTAACTATGGCTACACCTTC. Its translation: CASADRLNYGYTF.

The chain uses TRBV7-2 and TRBJ1-2, with 11 nucleotides matching TRBD1. Germline CDR1 SGHTA, CDR2 FQGNSA. The CDR3 runs 15 residues. V shed 5 bases and J 8 bases; nucleotides not matched to a gene: 10. Here the CDR3 DNA reads TGTGCCAGCAGCCCAAGTCCCGGGACAGGGGGGGGCTACACCTTC. This translates into CASSPSPGTGGGYTF.

This clone was recorded a few times. V and J are TRBV4-2 and TRBJ1-1; D is perhaps TRBD1 (6 bases). The CDR3 spans 13 residues. V lost 1 base, J lost 6 bases, and 9 bases lay in between. Germline CDR1 and CDR2: LGHNA and YNFKEQ. The CDR3 loop is CASSQAGAAEAFF. CDR3 nucleotides: TGTGCCAGCAGCCAAGCAGGGGCGGCTGAAGCTTTCTTT.

The genes are TRBV14 and TRBJ1-1, with 8 bases that match TRBD1. The CDR3 is 12 residues long. In germline, CDR1 is SGHDN, CDR2 FVKESK. V lost 4 bases and J lost 7; bases outside the gene matches: 2. The CDR3 loop reads CASSRQGSEAFF. CDR3 DNA: TGTGCCAGCAGCCGACAGGGGAGTGAAGCTTTCTTT.

The rearrangement uses TRBV6-2 or TRBV6-3 and TRBJ2-7, with 15 bases fitting TRBD2. The germline V gene encodes CDR1 MNHEY and CDR2 SVGEGT. The V and J ends lost 4 bases and 3 bases, in that order; junction bases with no gene match: 10. The CDR3 loop spans 18 amino acids. The CDR3 DNA reads as TGTGCCAGCAGTTTGGGACTAGCGGGGGGCGAAGTTCTCTACGAGCAGTACTTC. Translation gives CASSLGLAGGEVLYEQYF.

This chain uses TRBV29-1 with TRBJ1-1, with unresolved D. Per germline, CDR1 SQVTM and CDR2 ANQGSEA. The CDR3 totals 12 residues. V was pared by 4 bases and J by 1 base, with 7 bases between. CDR3 in amino acids: CSVVNKNTEAFF. CDR3 DNA sequence: TGCAGCGTTGTTAACAAGAACACTGAAGCTTTCTTT. Variable domain in full (rest from reference TRBV29-1 and TRBJ1-1): SAVISQKPSRDICQRGTSLTIQCQVDSQVTMMFWYRQQPGQSLTLIATANQGSEATYESGFVIDKFPISRPNLTFSTLTVSNMSPEDSSIYLCSVVNKNTEAFFGQGTRLTVV.